This record looks at one TCR beta chain sequence and its context. This sample is part of a study of blood T cell repertoires in COVID-19. With V trimmed by 4 bases and J by 6 bases, 12 bases remained unmatched. CDR1 and CDR2 from the germline V gene are KGHDR and SFDVKD. The CDR3 totals 17 residues. Using immunoSEQ multiplex PCR, the repertoire was profiled, and TCRdb retains in-frame clones only, with some absent. The top ten hold less than 3.5% of the sample, which has fewer than 250,000 clones, 90% seen once. Sample: peripheral blood. This TCR derives from a man aged 25 to 45 with COVID-19, enrolled during active disease. This sequence joins TRBV24-1 and TRBJ2-1; the match to TRBD2 covers 9 bases. CDR3 DNA: TGTGCCACCAGTGACCTACCGGCGGCGGGAGGGACCAATGAGCAGTTCTTC. Its translation: CATSDLPAAGGTNEQFF.